This TCR beta chain was captured by sequencing in a study of beta chain features in type 1 diabetes. Study in general: No age, gender or cell yield differences were seen between patients and healthy donors.

Worth noting for this clone: Antigen specificity is unknown.

V lost 0 bases and J 6 bases, leaving 8 bases between the germline ends. Per the germline V gene, CDR1 is GTSNPN and CDR2 is SVGIG (reference sequence). The CDR3 runs 12 residues. Expressed TCRB transcripts got sequenced, as all isolated RNA was reverse transcribed. Clones were sequenced by immunoSEQ multiplex PCR, and TCRdb holds only the in-frame ones, with some missing. The sample has 200,000 to 300,000 clones, under 13% seen once. General study findings and limits: There was a moderate but significant shortening of TCRB CDR3s in all four CD4+ subsets of Type 1 diabetes patients. It was possible that PCR favored shorter templates, equally so in patients and controls.

The sequence was collected from a man aged 30 to 45 with type 1 diabetes. The V call is TRBV30, the J call TRBJ1-2; D uncertain. Sample: naive CD4+ T cells from blood. The CDR3 nucleotides read TGTGCCTGGAGTGTCCTGGGCGATGGCTACACCTTC. It yields the protein CAWSVLGDGYTF.